This passage covers 3 T cell receptor beta chains from one sample sequenced in a study of T-cell memory formation after mild COVID-19. TCRdb re-called the 5' RACE reads through MiXCR, storing one row per CDR3 protein. The table has 530,000 or so distinct CDR3 sequences, approximately 15% seen once. The sequenced sample was PBMCs or a T cell subset sorted from them (not recorded which). The receptors here all came from an adult woman who had mild COVID-19 (a few samples of this study predate the infection). Cell type and time point are not known.

In its sample, this clonotype was seen a few times. The V gene is TRBV7-2, the J gene TRBJ2-3; TRBD2 matches at 14 bases. This CDR3 has 19 amino acids. Trimming at V came to 1 base and at J to 7 bases, leaving 13 bases not matched to a gene. Germline V CDR1 and CDR2: SGHTA, FQGNSA. DNA for the CDR3: TGTGCCAGCAGCTTAGGACTAGCGGGGGGGCAGTCTGTAGAGAATACGCAGTATTTT. Protein product: CASSLGLAGGQSVENTQYF.

The rearrangement joins TRBV29-1 to TRBJ1-5; 7 bases fit TRBD1. CDR1 SQVTM and CDR2 ANQGSEA come from the germline V gene. V lost 2 bases to trimming and J lost 4 bases; unmatched junction nucleotides: 5. This CDR3 has 14 amino acids. This CDR3 reads CSVELTGENQPQHF. The CDR3 nucleotides read TGCAGCGTTGAACTAACAGGGGAGAATCAGCCCCAGCATTTT.

This clonotype was detected many times. This chain joins TRBV6-5 and TRBJ2-1; no reliable D call. Between the trimmed V and J ends, which lost 2 bases and 0 bases, there was a span of 5 bases. The germline V gene encodes CDR1 MNHEY and CDR2 SVGAGI. This CDR3 has 14 amino acids. The CDR3 DNA sequence: TGTGCCAGCAGTTACGAGAGCTCCTACAATGAGCAGTTCTTC. It specifies CASSYESSYNEQFF.